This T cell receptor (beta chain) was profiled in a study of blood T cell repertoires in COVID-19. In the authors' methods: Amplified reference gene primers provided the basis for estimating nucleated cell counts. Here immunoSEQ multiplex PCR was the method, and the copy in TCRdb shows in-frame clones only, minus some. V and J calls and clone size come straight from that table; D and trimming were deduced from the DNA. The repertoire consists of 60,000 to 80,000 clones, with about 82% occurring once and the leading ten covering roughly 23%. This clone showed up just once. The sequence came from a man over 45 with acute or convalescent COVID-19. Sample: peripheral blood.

The DNA for the CDR3 is TGCGCCAGCAGCTTGTCCCCGGGGGGGCGTATCGGGGAGCTGTTTTTT. This sequence encodes CASSLSPGGRIGELFF. The chain has TRBV5-1 and TRBJ2-2; 8 bases are a match to TRBD2. From germline, CDR1 is SGHRS and CDR2 YFSETQ. The CDR3 runs 16 residues. The junction had 9 bases not matched to a gene; V was cut back by 1 base and J by 7 bases.